Presented here are 8 T cell receptor beta chains from one specimen sequenced in a study of beta chain features in type 1 diabetes. Study-level points and caveats: Moderate but significant shortening of TCRB CDR3s was recorded in all four CD4+ subsets from Type 1 diabetes patients.

Expressed TCRB transcripts were sequenced because the isolated RNA had all been reverse transcribed beforehand. TCRdb's table, derived via immunoSEQ multiplex PCR, lists solely in-frame clones and lacks some. The sample lists 200,000 to 250,000 clones, approximately 16% occurring once. No antigens are known for them. Sequencing input: naive CD4+ T cells from blood. These receptors came from a man younger than 45 with type 1 diabetes.

The chain uses TRBV7-2 and TRBJ2-3, with 14 nucleotides matching TRBD2. In germline, CDR1 is SGHTA, CDR2 FQGNSA. The CDR3 runs to 15 residues. V lost 5 bases and J lost 4; bases outside the gene matches: 2. The CDR3 spells CASSLGLAGADTQYF. CDR3 coding DNA: TGTGCCAGCAGCCTGGGACTAGCGGGAGCAGATACGCAGTATTTT.

The chain employs TRBV9 and TRBJ1-2; TRBD1 might be the D (5 bases). This CDR3 contains 14 residues. Germline V gene sequence: CDR1 SGDLS, CDR2 YYNGEE. V gave up 0 bases and J gave up 7 bases, with 13 bases separating them. DNA for the CDR3: TGTGCCAGCAGCGTAGATTCAGGGTCTCTTGGCTACACCTTC. Amino acid sequence: CASSVDSGSLGYTF.

Details on this clone: Other DNA variants within this sample encode the same CDR3. The chain joins TRBV20-1 to TRBJ2-7, with no clear D. CDR1 and CDR2 from the germline V gene are DFQATT and SNEGSKA (reference sequence). The CDR3 consists of 11 residues. V lost 3 bases and J lost 3, with 6 bases in between. The CDR3 is CSARLIYEQYF. The CDR3 nucleotides read TGCAGTGCTAGGCTTATCTACGAGCAGTACTTC.

This clone came up a few times. J is TRBJ2-7 and V is TRBV29-1; no definite D call. Trimming pared 3 bases from V and 5 bases from J, leaving 17 bases between. Germline V gene sequence: CDR1 SQVTM, CDR2 ANQGSEA. This CDR3 is 14 amino acids long. The chain's CDR3 is CSVEGPTLQNEQYF. CDR3 nucleotides: TGCAGCGTTGAGGGTCCCACCCTCCAGAACGAGCAGTACTTC.

The sample holds a few counts of this clone. J is TRBJ2-5 and V is TRBV7-9; unclear D gene. V was clipped by 6 bases and J by 2 bases, with 7 bases between them. Germline loops: CDR1 SEHNR, CDR2 FQNEAQ (reference sequence). This CDR3 has 12 residues. This CDR3 is CASRRFQETQYF. The CDR3 DNA reads TGTGCCAGCAGGAGGTTTCAAGAGACCCAGTACTTC.

This clone turned up a few times. Other DNA sequences in this specimen translate into the identical CDR3. V gene TRBV29-1 combines with J gene TRBJ1-1; D unresolved. V lost 4 bases, J lost 0 bases, and 9 bases lay in between. Germline V CDR1 and CDR2: SQVTM, ANQGSEA. This CDR3 comprises 13 residues. This chain's CDR3 is CSVVRRMNTEAFF. CDR3 nucleotides: TGCAGCGTTGTCCGGCGGATGAACACTGAAGCTTTCTTT.

The J gene is TRBJ2-5, the V gene TRBV28, with unresolved D. The germline gives CDR1 MDHEN, CDR2 SYDVKM. Trimming shortened V by 4 bases and J by 5 bases, and 23 bases separated the two germline ends. This CDR3 region has 17 residues. The CDR3: CASSSPSEARTLETQYF. The CDR3, as DNA: TGTGCCAGCAGTTCCCCCAGTGAAGCGCGAACTCTCGAGACCCAGTACTTC.

There are a few counts of this clone. The CDR3 spells CASSSRGSYEQYF. CDR3 DNA: TGTGCCAGCAGCTCAAGGGGGTCCTACGAGCAGTACTTC. The chain combines TRBV7-2 with TRBJ2-7; weak D call: TRBD1 (6 bases). Trimming left V 4 bases short and J 1 base short, with 8 bases between. The CDR3 has 13 residues. In germline, CDR1 is SGHTA, CDR2 FQGNSA.